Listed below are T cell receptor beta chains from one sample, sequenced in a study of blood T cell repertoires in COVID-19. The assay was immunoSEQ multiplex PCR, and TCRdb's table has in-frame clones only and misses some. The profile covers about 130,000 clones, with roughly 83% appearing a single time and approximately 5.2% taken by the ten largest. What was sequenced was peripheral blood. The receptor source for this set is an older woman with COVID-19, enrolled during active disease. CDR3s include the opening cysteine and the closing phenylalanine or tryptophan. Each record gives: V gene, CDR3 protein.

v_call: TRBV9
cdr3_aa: CASSNTGQFSPLHF

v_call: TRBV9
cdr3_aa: CASTRGSDTQYF

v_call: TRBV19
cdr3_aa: CASSIETGAWAFF

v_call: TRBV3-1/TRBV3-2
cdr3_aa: CASTPYQGTRAFF

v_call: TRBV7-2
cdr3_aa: CASSFRGPSEQFF

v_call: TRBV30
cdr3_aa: CASTGTGKYYGYTF

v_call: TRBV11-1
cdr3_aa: CASRKTGAPEQFF

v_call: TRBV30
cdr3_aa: CAWGGGGRTEAFF

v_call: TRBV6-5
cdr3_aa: CASHRGGAEEKLFF

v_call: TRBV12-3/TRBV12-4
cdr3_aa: CASSSRTGNTIYF

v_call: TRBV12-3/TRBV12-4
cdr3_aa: CASRIDRNYGYTF

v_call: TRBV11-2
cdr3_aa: CASSLGQGGEKLFF

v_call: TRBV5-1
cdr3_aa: CASSWGQGEGSSYNSPLHF

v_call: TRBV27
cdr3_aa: CASTTGTGREQYF

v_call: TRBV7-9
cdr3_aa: CASSPTGGTNNEQFF

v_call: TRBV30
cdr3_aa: CAWSGLAGANTGELFF

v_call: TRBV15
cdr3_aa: CATSRVQARASYNSPLHF

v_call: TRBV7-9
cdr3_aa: CASSPTGQSYEQYF

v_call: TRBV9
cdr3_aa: CASSVGDRVDTEAFF

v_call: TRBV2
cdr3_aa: CASSEAAGAGGNTIYF

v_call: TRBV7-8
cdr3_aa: CASSLAGAGTEAFF

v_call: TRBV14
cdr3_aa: CASSPGPGGRAFF

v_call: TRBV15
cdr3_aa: CATSRRTSGGPYNEQFF

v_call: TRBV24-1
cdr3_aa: CATSATSGGPFVTGELFF

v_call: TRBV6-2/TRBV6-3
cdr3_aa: CASSSDTPFYEQYF

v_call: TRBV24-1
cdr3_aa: CATSDPRRGTSGHYNEQFF

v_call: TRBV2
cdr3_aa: CASSAGTGSAETQYF

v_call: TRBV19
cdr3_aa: CASSTGHLTSYEQYF

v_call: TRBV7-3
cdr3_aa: CASSLTGGSDEQFF

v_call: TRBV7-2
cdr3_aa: CASSLGRAGRTGELFF

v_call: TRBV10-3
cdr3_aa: CATRQESSYNSPLHF

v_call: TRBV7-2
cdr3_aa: CASSQGQGPGDGYTF

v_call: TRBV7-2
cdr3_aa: CASSLAGGFGYEQYF

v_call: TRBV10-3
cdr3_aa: CAISERTGQNTGELFF

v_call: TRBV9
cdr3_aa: CASSVGLAGGPYEQYF

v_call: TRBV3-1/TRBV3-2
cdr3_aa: CASSPTGDGNTIYF

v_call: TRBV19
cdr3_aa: CASTTGTVISAPQHF

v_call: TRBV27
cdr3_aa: CATSDREGVNQPQHF

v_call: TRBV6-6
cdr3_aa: CASSYQTGESSPLHF

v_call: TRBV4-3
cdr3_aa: CASSQENNRANYGYTF

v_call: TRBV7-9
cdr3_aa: CASSRQGSTEAFF

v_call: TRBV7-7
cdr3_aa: CASSLKEGTEAFF

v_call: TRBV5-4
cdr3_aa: CASSPGLAGTDTQYF

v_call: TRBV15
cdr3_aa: CATGTGGPPYEQYF

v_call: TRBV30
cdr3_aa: CAWSWDRGSYGYTF

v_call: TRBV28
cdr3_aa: CASSPTGDGNTIYF

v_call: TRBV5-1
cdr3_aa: CASSFSRRRGAASQETQYF

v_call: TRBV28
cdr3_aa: CASSRTASGANVLTF

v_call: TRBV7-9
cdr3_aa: CASSFTVGGETQYF

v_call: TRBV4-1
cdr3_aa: CASSHFDRRNTGELFF

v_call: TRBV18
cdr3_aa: CASSPGRGDQPQHF

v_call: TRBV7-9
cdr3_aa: CASTTDRGNSPLHF

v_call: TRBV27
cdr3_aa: CASSSGGTGELFF

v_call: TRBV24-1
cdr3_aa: CATSSQGRAGANVLTF

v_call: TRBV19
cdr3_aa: CASSRRDIGQPQHF

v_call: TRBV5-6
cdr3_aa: CASSLGPGATGGYTF

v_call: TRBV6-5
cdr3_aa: CASSVLDTQYF